This is a list of T cell receptor beta chains from one sample in a study of T cells in Graves' hyperthyroidism and ophthalmopathy. TCRdb recomputed calls from the multiplex PCR reads with MiXCR, one row per CDR3 protein. The top ten clones hold over 45% of a sample with 560,000 or so distinct CDR3 sequences, just under 20% of them seen once. Sequencing was done on a sample of blood. The receptors originated from a man aged 35-49 years with Graves' ophthalmopathy. Both conserved end residues are part of each CDR3. D genes are given only for firm matches. Rows give clone size only sometimes, using once, few, many, or a class for an expanded clone.

CDR3 | DNA | J | D | V | length | size
CASSRWGRTGDTEAFF | TGTGCCAGCAGCCGATGGGGCCGGACAGGTGACACTGAAGCTTTCTTT | TRBJ1-1 | TRBD1 | TRBV5-4 | 16 | -
CASRQREGRDEQFF | TGTGCCAGCCGACAGCGGGAGGGCCGGGATGAGCAGTTCTTC | TRBJ2-1 | TRBD2 | TRBV6-2/TRBV6-3 | 14 | -
CASSRVAQGRISYEQYF | TGCGCCAGCAGCCGCGTCGCACAGGGGCGGATCTCCTACGAGCAGTACTTC | TRBJ2-7 | TRBD1 | TRBV4-1 | 17 | few
CASLGAGATEAFF | TGTGCCAGTTTGGGGGCCGGGGCCACTGAAGCTTTCTTT | TRBJ1-1 | - | TRBV19 | 13 | many
CASSLSGHPEAFF | TGTGCCAGCAGTTTATCGGGGCATCCTGAAGCTTTCTTT | TRBJ1-1 | - | TRBV27 | 13 | few
CASSYEAGSSYEQYF | TGTGCCAGCAGCTATGAAGCGGGGTCTTCCTACGAGCAGTACTTC | TRBJ2-7 | TRBD2 | TRBV7-6 | 15 | many
CASSLETGLTYEQYF | TGTGCCAGCAGCTTAGAGACGGGATTAACCTACGAGCAGTACTTC | TRBJ2-7 | - | TRBV11-2 | 15 | -
CASSYRDGHTEAFF | TGTGCCAGCAGTTACCGGGACGGACACACTGAAGCTTTCTTT | TRBJ1-1 | - | TRBV6-5 | 14 | many
CASSPDGTWGYTF | TGTGCCAGCAGTCCGGACGGGACTTGGGGCTACACCTTC | TRBJ1-2 | - | TRBV6-1 | 13 | -
CASSQVQGSYEQYF | TGTGCCAGCAGCCAAGTCCAGGGGAGCTACGAGCAGTACTTC | TRBJ2-7 | - | TRBV14 | 14 | -
CASGLVLNQPQHF | TGTGCTAGTGGTTTGGTACTTAATCAGCCCCAGCATTTT | TRBJ1-5 | - | TRBV12-5 | 13 | many
CASSLGRGPLRGNQPQHF | TGTGCCAGCAGTTTGGGCAGGGGGCCCCTCAGGGGCAATCAGCCCCAGCATTTT | TRBJ1-5 | TRBD1 | TRBV28 | 18 | -
CASIYDNLNTEAFF | TGTGCCAGCATTTATGATAACCTGAACACTGAAGCTTTCTTT | TRBJ1-1 | - | TRBV12-3/TRBV12-4 | 14 | -
CSARDDEAFF | TGCAGTGCTAGGGACGATGAAGCTTTCTTT | TRBJ1-1 | - | TRBV20-1 | 10 | -
CASARGPYEQYF | TGTGCCAGCGCGAGGGGCCCCTACGAGCAGTACTTC | TRBJ2-7 | - | TRBV7-9 | 12 | few
CSARDGRLLKNIQCF | TGCAGTGCTAGAGACGGGAGGCTCCTTAAAAACATTCAGTGCTTC | TRBJ2-4 | TRBD2 | TRBV20-1 | 15 | -